This entry concerns a single T cell receptor (beta chain). The junction departs from germline at one end; a sequencing error may be responsible. It was with unique molecular identifiers that the TCRbeta library was prepared. TCRdb fed the PCR reads into MiXCR, producing one record per CDR3 protein. Counted here are fewer than 120,000 distinct CDR3 sequences, 10% to 13% occurring once; the ten biggest clones make up more than 7%. These data are taken from a study of T-cell reconstitution after alpha-beta-depleted transplantation in children. Per the germline V gene, CDR1 is DFQATT and CDR2 is SNEGSKA (reference sequence). This CDR3 spans 16 amino acids.

This TCR was sampled from a human donor who donated a stem cell graft to a child with acute lymphoblastic leukemia. The V call is TRBV20-1, the J call TRBJ2-1, with a tentative D call TRBD2 (7 bases). Sequenced here: PBMCs from the stem cell graft donor, sampled from the stem cell graft. The CDR3: CCARPSGAGDWNEQFF. For the CDR3, the DNA is TGCTGTGCTAGGCCCTCGGGGGCGGGAGATTGGAATGAGCAGTTCTTC.